The 25 T cell receptor beta chains given below trace back to one sample, sequenced in a study of T cell responses to AZD1222 COVID-19 vaccine. Measured with immunoSEQ multiplex PCR; TCRdb has only the in-frame clones, and not every one. The sample holds about 150,000 clones, 88% seen once. The sequenced sample was peripheral blood, obtained on day 0 of AZD1222 vaccination. The source of these receptors is an adult in good health.

The J gene is TRBJ2-7, the V gene TRBV30; D is uncertain. This CDR3 has 11 residues. Germline-derived CDR1 and CDR2 are GTSNPN and SVGIG (reference sequence). V lost 5 bases, J lost 4 bases, and 9 bases lay in between. The CDR3, as DNA: TGTGCCTGGGAGGTAAGTTACGAGCAGTACTTC. As protein: CAWEVSYEQYF.

V is TRBV21-1 and J is TRBJ1-1; no DNA check was done on the table's D call, TRBD1. TRBV21-1 is deemed a pseudogene. CDR3 size: 17 residues. The CDR3 protein is CASSKGDRGRLYTEAFF. The CDR3 bases are TGTGCCAGCAGCAAAGGGGACAGGGGGAGGTTGTACACTGAAGCTTTCTTT.

The V and J genes are TRBV2 and TRBJ2-7; perhaps TRBD1 as D (6 bases). This CDR3 has 14 amino acids. Germline CDR1 SNHLY, CDR2 FYNNEI. V was shortened by 2 bases and J by 2 bases, with 10 bases between the two germline ends. CDR3 coding DNA: TGTGCCAGCAGTGAATTCCGGACAGCCTACGAGCAGTACTTC. It is translated as CASSEFRTAYEQYF.

This clone appeared once. This chain uses TRBV28 with TRBJ1-2; D is undetermined. Trimming pared 9 bases from V and 4 bases from J, leaving 12 bases between. The germline V gene encodes CDR1 MDHEN and CDR2 SYDVKM. The CDR3 consists of 12 residues. CDR3 protein: CASGPATYGYTF. In nucleotides, the CDR3 is TGTGCCAGTGGACCCGCGACCTATGGCTACACCTTC.

Only one count was recorded for this clone. V and J are TRBV4-1 and TRBJ2-3; 9 positions match TRBD2. The trim removed 0 bases at V and 3 bases at J, leaving 7 bases unmatched. This CDR3 region has 17 residues. CDR1 MGHRA and CDR2 YSYEKL come from the germline V gene. The CDR3 is CASSQELRGGVTDTQYF. The CDR3 DNA sequence: TGCGCCAGCAGCCAAGAATTGCGGGGGGGCGTAACAGATACGCAGTATTTT.

The chain links TRBV6-6 to TRBJ1-4, with no clear D. V was cut by 4 bases and J by 7 bases, with 13 bases left in between. The germline gives CDR1 MNHNY, CDR2 SVGAGI (reference sequence). This CDR3 is 14 amino acids long. DNA for the CDR3: TGTGCCAGCAGTTCCCCGTGGGGTGGTGAAAAACTGTTTTTT. Protein product: CASSSPWGGEKLFF.

This rearrangement joins TRBV4-2 to TRBJ1-2; TRBD1 might be the D (6 bases). CDR3 length equals 14 residues. The V gene lost 0 bases and the J gene lost 7 bases, with 12 bases spanning the gap. In germline, CDR1 is LGHNA, CDR2 YNFKEQ. The chain's CDR3 is CASSQDSGTFGYTF. The CDR3 DNA reads TGTGCCAGCAGCCAAGACTCCGGGACATTTGGCTACACCTTC.

This CDR3 is CSVEVGGQTQYF. The CDR3 nucleotides are TGCAGCGTTGAAGTGGGGGGACAAACCCAGTACTTC. The V and J genes are TRBV29-1 and TRBJ2-5; D may match TRBD1 or TRBD2 (6 bases each). The V end was cut by 1 base, the J end by 8 bases, with 11 bases between. The CDR3 extends over 12 amino acids. Germline values: CDR1 SQVTM, CDR2 ANQGSEA.

The CDR3 is CASSPDRGYEQYF. The CDR3 coding sequence is TGTGCCAGCTCCCCGGACAGAGGCTACGAGCAGTACTTC. The rearrangement uses TRBV2 and TRBJ2-7; maybe TRBD1 (6 bases). CDR3 size: 13 residues. Trimming stripped 8 bases from V and 3 bases from J, with 14 bases between. In germline, CDR1 is SNHLY, CDR2 FYNNEI.

This chain joins TRBV15 and TRBJ2-5, with D perhaps being TRBD1 or TRBD2 (5 bases each). Germline values: CDR1 LNHNV, CDR2 YYDKDF (reference sequence). V lost 2 bases and J 4 bases, leaving 11 bases between the germline ends. CDR3 length equals 14 residues. The CDR3 spells CATSRSGPRETQYF. CDR3 nucleotide sequence: TGTGCCACCAGCAGATCGGGACCTCGAGAGACCCAGTACTTC. The full variable domain, with the rest looked up from reference TRBV15 and TRBJ2-5, is DAMVIQNPRYQVTQFGKPVTLSCSQTLNHNVMYWYQQKSSQAPKLLFHYYDKDFNNEADTPDNFQSRRPNTSFCFLDIRSPGLGDTAMYLCATSRSGPRETQYFGPGTRLLVL.

This sequence joins TRBV4-3 and TRBJ2-1; 12 nucleotides align to TRBD2. The V gene end was trimmed by 1 base and the J gene end by 3 bases; junction bases not matched to a gene: 10. The CDR3 extends over 19 amino acids. Germline loops: CDR1 LGHNA, CDR2 YSLEER. DNA of the CDR3: TGCGCCAGCAGCCAAGCCGAACCGACTAGCGGGGGATTCTACAATGAGCAGTTCTTC. Protein product: CASSQAEPTSGGFYNEQFF.

V and J are TRBV9 and TRBJ2-4; 10 nucleotides agree with TRBD2. This CDR3 has 16 amino acids. Germline V gene lookup returns CDR1 SGDLS and CDR2 YYNGEE. Trimming took 0 bases from V and 7 from J; bases not matched to a gene: 7. This chain's CDR3 is CASSVDASGGRNIQYF. DNA of the CDR3: TGTGCCAGCAGCGTAGATGCTAGCGGGGGACGTAACATTCAGTACTTC.

This clone was observed a single time. The genes are TRBV10-3 and TRBJ1-1; 7 bases are a match to TRBD1. The CDR3 has 13 amino acids. Trimming removed 11 bases from V and 1 base from J; junction bases left unmatched: 7. CDR1 is ENHRY, CDR2 SYGVKD, per germline. Here the CDR3 DNA reads TGTGCCTCCGGCGGGACAGCGAACACTGAAGCTTTCTTT. Amino acid sequence: CASGGTANTEAFF.

The chain recombines TRBV21-1 with TRBJ2-2; no check of the table's D call, TRBD2, against the DNA was made. TRBV21-1 constitutes a pseudogene. CDR3 length: 19 residues. In DNA form, the CDR3 reads TGTGCCAGCAGCACCCCCGGGACTAGCGGGGGGCCGAGTACCGGGGAGCTGTTTTTT. Protein sequence: CASSTPGTSGGPSTGELFF.

This chain joins TRBV4-3 and TRBJ2-1; 8 positions match TRBD2. The J segment lost 5 bases and the V segment lost 8 bases, leaving 11 bases of the junction unmatched. The CDR3 is made up of 15 amino acids. Per the germline V gene, CDR1 is LGHNA and CDR2 is YSLEER. The CDR3 region is CASASTGLDDNEQFF. Written as DNA, the CDR3 is TGCGCCAGCGCCAGCACGGGACTAGATGACAATGAGCAGTTCTTC.

This clone was counted once. The chain carries TRBV2 and TRBJ2-2, with 8 positions matching TRBD1. Germline values: CDR1 SNHLY, CDR2 FYNNEI. This CDR3 contains 14 residues. Trimming took 9 bases from V and 5 from J; bases not matched to a gene: 8. The CDR3 here is CASFGTGGTGELFF. The CDR3 DNA is TGTGCCAGTTTCGGGACAGGCGGGACCGGGGAGCTGTTTTTT.

The V and J genes are TRBV5-1 and TRBJ1-1; 7 bases line up with TRBD1. CDR1 is SGHRS, CDR2 YFSETQ, per germline. The CDR3 runs to 14 residues. V trimming: 4 bases; J trimming: 5 bases; junction bases outside the gene matches: 8. In DNA form, the CDR3 reads TGCGCCAGCAGCCAGCAGGGGGGAGGAACTGAAGCTTTCTTT. It is translated as CASSQQGGGTEAFF.

V usage is TRBV7-9 and J usage is TRBJ1-1; D is unclear. The CDR3 loop spans 12 amino acids. V lost 7 bases to trimming and J lost 5 bases, with 11 bases between them. Looked up from germline, CDR1 is SEHNR and CDR2 is FQNEAQ (reference sequence). The CDR3 protein is CASTLHGTEAFF. The CDR3 region has the DNA TGTGCCAGCACCCTTCACGGGACTGAAGCTTTCTTT.

V and J are TRBV7-9 and TRBJ2-5; D not certain. Per the germline V gene, CDR1 is SEHNR and CDR2 is FQNEAQ (reference sequence). V lost 1 base, J lost 0 bases, and 3 bases lay in between. The CDR3 contains 13 residues. CDR3 sequence: CASSLGNQETQYF. The CDR3 nucleotides read TGTGCCAGCAGCTTAGGTAACCAAGAGACCCAGTACTTC. Based on the CDR3 plus reference TRBV7-9 and TRBJ2-5, the full variable domain is DTGVSQNPRHKITKRGQNVTFRCDPISEHNRLYWYRQTLGQGPEFLTYFQNEAQLEKSRLLSDRFSAERPKGSFSTLEIQRTEQGDSAMYLCASSLGNQETQYFGPGTRLLVL.

This chain connects TRBV19 to TRBJ2-7; 8 bases match TRBD2. The CDR3 loop spans 15 amino acids. The ends lost 7 bases at V and 0 bases at J; junction bases unmatched: 8. Germline values: CDR1 LNHDA, CDR2 SQIVND (reference sequence). CDR3 in amino acids: CASNPGGTSSYEQYF. In DNA, the CDR3 is TGTGCCAGTAACCCGGGAGGGACGAGCTCCTACGAGCAGTACTTC. The whole variable domain, filled in from reference TRBV19 and TRBJ2-7, reads DGGITQSPKYLFRKEGQNVTLSCEQNLNHDAMYWYRQDPGQGLRLIYYSQIVNDFQKGDIAEGYSVSREKKESFPLTVTSAQKNPTAFYLCASNPGGTSSYEQYFGPGTRLTVT.

J is TRBJ1-2 and V is TRBV6-5; tentative D call: TRBD1 (5 bases). The CDR3 contains 13 residues. V lost 7 bases, J lost 4 bases, and 13 bases lay in between. In germline, CDR1 is MNHEY, CDR2 SVGAGI. CDR3 region: CASTFIGGYGYTF. The CDR3 DNA is TGTGCCAGCACCTTTATTGGGGGCTATGGCTACACCTTC.

J is TRBJ1-4 and V is TRBV7-8; the match to TRBD1 covers 8 bases. With 1 base clipped from V and 5 bases from J, the junction kept 9 bases outside the gene matches. The CDR3 extends over 17 amino acids. Germline V CDR1 and CDR2: SGHVS, FQNEAQ. The CDR3 DNA is TGTGCCAGCAGCTTAGAATTCTGGCAGGGGGCAAATGAAAAACTGTTTTTT. This gives the protein CASSLEFWQGANEKLFF.

The rearrangement links TRBV6-5 to TRBJ2-5; 7 positions agree with TRBD1. Germline values: CDR1 MNHEY, CDR2 SVGAGI. With 6 bases clipped from V and 5 bases from J, the junction kept 6 bases outside the gene matches. CDR3 length: 13 amino acids. CDR3 bases: TGTGCCAGCAGGGCAGGGGGTACGGAGACCCAGTACTTC. Protein product: CASRAGGTETQYF.

This chain connects TRBV4-1 to TRBJ1-2; the D gene is possibly TRBD1 (5 bases). This CDR3 is 17 amino acids long. Germline CDR1 is MGHRA and CDR2 is YSYEKL. V shed 1 base and J shed 2 bases, with 17 bases lying between them. For the CDR3, the DNA is TGCGCCAGCAGCCAAGTTGGGGCAGGCCGCACCAACTATGGCTACACCTTC. Translation gives CASSQVGAGRTNYGYTF.

This clone came up once. J is TRBJ2-1 and V is TRBV5-1; 9 bases agree with TRBD2. The CDR3 sequence is 15 residues long. V trimming: 3 bases; J trimming: 6 bases; junction bases outside the gene matches: 7. CDR1 and CDR2 from the germline V gene are SGHRS and YFSETQ. DNA of the CDR3: TGCGCCAGCAGCTCCATAGCGGGAGACTCCAATGAGCAGTTCTTC. It is translated as CASSSIAGDSNEQFF.